The sample holds a few counts of the clone carrying this T cell receptor beta chain. Profiling relied on immunoSEQ multiplex PCR, and the TCRdb table lists in-frame clones only, not all of them. The data show approximately 22,000 clones, about nine tenths seen once. The entry originates in a study of OX40 agonist ivuxolimab in advanced cancers. Study-level information: Participants, roughly 81% male, averaged roughly 60 years of age, ranging from 23 to 79.

Sequencing was performed on CD4+ or CD8+ T cells sorted from blood, taken in a trial of the OX40 agonist ivuxolimab. The sequence was collected from an adult with an advanced solid tumor such as melanoma, head and neck, liver or kidney cancer.

The CDR3 DNA is TGTGCCAGCAGCCCGCCATGGAGCGGGGGCAGCACAGATACGCAGTATTTT. Encoded protein: CASSPPWSGGSTDTQYF. The V and J genes are TRBV7-9 and TRBJ2-3; 8 bases match TRBD2. The V segment lost 5 bases and the J segment 0 bases; nucleotides outside the gene matches: 10. The germline gives CDR1 SEHNR, CDR2 FQNEAQ (reference sequence). CDR3 length equals 17 residues.